This T cell receptor beta chain was sequenced in a study of identical twins. Template switching added a universal primer site; cDNA carried unique molecular identifiers. From the 5' RACE reads, TCRdb called clonotypes with MiXCR, one entry per CDR3 protein. The table includes some 900,000 distinct CDR3 sequences, roughly 12% detected once. This clonotype was detected a few times. This CDR3 comprises 13 residues. Germline V gene lookup returns CDR1 MNHNS and CDR2 SASEGT. Between the trimmed V and J ends, which lost 8 bases and 5 bases, there was a span of 13 bases. Among all donors, each was a healthy Caucasian. This sample also belongs to another study, concerning yellow fever vaccine responses in identical twins. That study adds: It has been reported that, in twins, the vaccine T cell response seemed partly convergent and partly personalized.

J is TRBJ1-5 and V is TRBV6-1; possible D gene TRBD1, 5 bases. The sequence was collected from a woman under 30 in good health. Source material: PBMCs. CDR3 sequence: CASGEGRHQPQHF. The CDR3, as DNA: TGTGCCAGCGGAGAGGGGAGGCATCAGCCCCAGCATTTT.